A selection of T cell receptor beta chains follows, all from one sample in a study of OX40 agonist ivuxolimab in advanced cancers. TCRdb keeps only in-frame clones here, not all; method: immunoSEQ multiplex PCR. The table lists about 91,000 clones, approximately 88% of them singletons. The sequencing used CD4+ or CD8+ T cells sorted from blood, collected in a trial of the OX40 agonist ivuxolimab. These receptors came from an adult with an advanced solid tumor such as melanoma, head and neck, liver or kidney cancer. Both conserved end residues are part of each CDR3. The D gene is left open where the match is weak. Size is stated for part of the rows, as once, few or many counts, or as a class when the clone is expanded.

TRBJ1-4,-,-,TRBV7-2,TGTGCCAGCAGCTTAAACAGACAGCTAAATGAAAAACTGTTTTTT,CASSLNRQLNEKLFF
TRBJ1-5,-,-,TRBV7-2,TGTGCCAGCAGCTTAGGTTCCAGAAGCAATCAGCCCCAGCATTTT,CASSLGSRSNQPQHF
TRBJ2-2,-,-,TRBV7-2,TGTGCCAGCAGCTTAAGCACCGGGGAGCTGTTTTTT,CASSLSTGELFF
TRBJ1-1,-,once,TRBV25-1,TGTGCCAGCAGTGACCTCAGGCAAATGAACACTGAAGCTTTCTTT,CASSDLRQMNTEAFF
TRBJ2-7,TRBD1,-,TRBV27,TGTGCCAGCAGTTTGGGCAGGGGGTACCACGAGCAGTACTTC,CASSLGRGYHEQYF
TRBJ2-3,-,-,TRBV5-1,TGCGCCAGCAGCTTAAACCTCCTGGATACGCAGTATTTT,CASSLNLLDTQYF
TRBJ1-5,-,-,TRBV6-6,TGTGCCAGCCAAGACGGGACTAGCAATCAGCCCCAGCATTTT,CASQDGTSNQPQHF
TRBJ1-3,TRBD1,-,TRBV2,TGTGCCAGCAGTGAAAACAGGGGGAACACCATATATTTT,CASSENRGNTIYF
TRBJ2-7,-,-,TRBV7-3,TGTGCCAGCAGCCCACCAAGTCAGATGCGCGAGCAGTACTTC,CASSPPSQMREQYF
TRBJ1-5,TRBD1,-,TRBV18,TGTGCCAGCTCACTACAGGGGAAGGGCAATCAGCCCCAGCATTTT,CASSLQGKGNQPQHF
TRBJ2-5,TRBD2,-,TRBV19,TGTGCCACTTCGGCAGCGGGGGGGCGGGAGACCCAGTACTTC,CATSAAGGRETQYF
TRBJ2-1,-,-,TRBV7-6,TGTGCCAGCAGCTTAGCGGACAGACAGGAGCAGTTCTTC,CASSLADRQEQFF
TRBJ1-5,-,-,TRBV29-1,TGCAGCGTTGTGGCAGCCGATAATCAGCCCCAGCATTTT,CSVVAADNQPQHF
TRBJ1-2,-,-,TRBV6-1,TGTGCCAGCAGTGATATCGGACAGTCCTGGAGAAAGGGTAACTATGGCTACACCTTC,CASSDIGQSWRKGNYGYTF
TRBJ2-3,-,-,TRBV12-5,TGTGCTAGTGGTCCCCCCACAGGTTCAGATACGCAGTATTTT,CASGPPTGSDTQYF
TRBJ1-1,TRBD1,-,TRBV5-1,TGCGCCAGCAGACAAGACAGGGGGCTGAACACTGAAGCTTTCTTT,CASRQDRGLNTEAFF
TRBJ2-2,-,-,TRBV19,TGTGCCAGTAGTATTTTGGGGTCCGATCGCCACACCGGGGAGCTGTTTTTT,CASSILGSDRHTGELFF
TRBJ2-7,-,-,TRBV6-5,TGTGCCAGCAGGGGCAACAGGGCACCCTACGAGCAGTACTTC,CASRGNRAPYEQYF
TRBJ1-1,-,few,TRBV9,TGTGCCAGCAGCCCTACCTCGAACACTGAAGCTTTCTTT,CASSPTSNTEAFF
TRBJ1-6,TRBD1,-,TRBV5-8,TGTGCCAGCAGCCGAGCCGGGACAGTAGACTCACCCCTCCACTTT,CASSRAGTVDSPLHF
TRBJ2-7,-,-,TRBV14,TGTGCCAGCAGCCGATTAGCGCATAGCTCCTACGAGCAGTACTTC,CASSRLAHSSYEQYF
TRBJ2-7,-,-,TRBV6-5,TGTGCCAGCAACACCCCCGGGAACAGGGAGACCGAGCAGTACTTC,CASNTPGNRETEQYF
TRBJ2-3,-,-,TRBV2,TGTGCCAGTCAAAAGCTCGAAAGCACAGATACGCAGTATTTT,CASQKLESTDTQYF
TRBJ2-7,TRBD2,-,TRBV13,TGTGCCAGCAGCTTATCAGAGCGGGGGTACGAGCAGTACTTC,CASSLSERGYEQYF
TRBJ2-5,-,once,TRBV7-8,TGTGCCAGCAGCCGTATGGTGGGGGGGCAGGAGACCCAGTACTTC,CASSRMVGGQETQYF
TRBJ2-2,-,-,TRBV7-3,TGTGCCAGCAGCTTCGCGAACACCGGGGAGCTGTTTTTT,CASSFANTGELFF
TRBJ2-1,-,-,TRBV4-3,TGCGCCAGCAGCCAAGACGTATATGAGAATGAGCAGTTCTTC,CASSQDVYENEQFF
TRBJ1-3,-,-,TRBV7-2,TGTGCCAGCAGCTTAGAAAGCTCTGGAAACACCATATATTTT,CASSLESSGNTIYF
TRBJ1-2,-,once,TRBV6-6,TGTGCCAGCAGGTCCCCAGGTCCCTACACCTTC,CASRSPGPYTF
TRBJ1-4,-,once,TRBV7-9,TGTGCCAGCAGCCCCTGGGGGGGAGCAACTAATGAAAAACTGTTTTTT,CASSPWGGATNEKLFF
TRBJ2-3,-,-,TRBV18,TGTGCCAGCTCACCTCAAGGCAGCACAGATACGCAGTATTTT,CASSPQGSTDTQYF
TRBJ2-2,-,-,TRBV2,TGTGCCAGCAGTGGGGGGAAACCCACCGGGGAGCTGTTTTTT,CASSGGKPTGELFF
TRBJ1-1,-,-,TRBV6-6,TGTGCCAGCACCGAAAGGGTGGAAGGGACTGAAGCTTTCTTT,CASTERVEGTEAFF
TRBJ1-2,TRBD1,-,TRBV27,TGTGCCAGCACCCCGGACAGGGGGCTTGGGGGCTACACCTTC,CASTPDRGLGGYTF
TRBJ2-6,-,-,TRBV5-6,TGTGCCAGCAGCCTACCCGGGACGGTCTCTGGGGCCAACGTCCTGACTTTC,CASSLPGTVSGANVLTF
TRBJ2-2,-,-,TRBV4-1,TGCGCCAGCAGCCAAGCTCCCGGTGCTAGTGGGGGGGCGGACGGGGAGCTGTTTTTT,CASSQAPGASGGADGELFF
TRBJ2-5,-,-,TRBV2,TGTGCCAGCCCCAGAGGCAGGGGGGGAGAAGAGACCCAGTACTTC,CASPRGRGGEETQYF
TRBJ1-4,-,few,TRBV5-1,TGCGCCAGCAGCGCCAGACCGAATGAAAAACTGTTTTTT,CASSARPNEKLFF
TRBJ2-1,-,-,TRBV12-5,TGTGCTAGTGTGGTGGGGGCATCGTCCTACAATGAGCAGTTCTTC,CASVVGASSYNEQFF
TRBJ1-6,-,once,TRBV5-1,TGTGCCAGCAGCGGAGTCGGTATCAATTCACCCCTCCACTTT,CASSGVGINSPLHF
TRBJ1-4,-,-,TRBV6-5,TGTGCCAGCAGTGCCCGGGGTACCGAAAAACTGTTTTTT,CASSARGTEKLFF
TRBJ2-7,-,-,TRBV5-4,TGTGCCAGCAGCCCTCGGGAGTGGGGGACCGTGGAGCAGTACTTC,CASSPREWGTVEQYF
TRBJ1-1,TRBD1,-,TRBV5-3,TGTGCCAGAAGCTTACAGGGGGAATGGAACACTGAAGCTTTCTTT,CARSLQGEWNTEAFF
TRBJ1-6,-,-,TRBV19,TGTGCCACCGCGTGGCAGGGCAATTCACCCCTCCACTTT,CATAWQGNSPLHF
TRBJ1-5,TRBD1,-,TRBV28,TGTGCCAGCAGTTTACTTGGGACAGGGGGCGATCAGCCCCAGCATTTT,CASSLLGTGGDQPQHF
TRBJ1-4,-,once,TRBV6-6,TGTGCCAGCACCTCGGCGGAGGAAAAACTGTTTTTT,CASTSAEEKLFF
TRBJ2-1,TRBD1,-,TRBV7-2,TGTGCCAGCAGCTTAAGGGGGCGAGGCCACAATGAGCAGTTCTTC,CASSLRGRGHNEQFF
TRBJ2-3,-,-,TRBV29-1,TGCAGCGTTGCCCGCGTCGATACGCAGTATTTT,CSVARVDTQYF
TRBJ1-4,-,-,TRBV7-2,TGTGCCAGCACGCGAGGGGGAGATGAAAAACTGTTTTTT,CASTRGGDEKLFF
TRBJ1-6,TRBD1,-,TRBV7-2,TGTGCCAGCAGCCCAAGGGACAGGGGGCTGTCACCCCTCCACTTT,CASSPRDRGLSPLHF
TRBJ2-7,TRBD1,-,TRBV7-9,TGTGCCAGCAGCGCATTACGGGACAGGCAGTACTTC,CASSALRDRQYF
TRBJ2-7,TRBD1,once,TRBV4-3,TGCGCCAGCAGCCCAACAGGGGGCTACTCCTACGAGCAGTACTTC,CASSPTGGYSYEQYF
TRBJ2-7,-,few,TRBV5-1,TGCGCCAGCACTCAGTACGTAGGAGGCTCGGGCGAGCAGTACTTC,CASTQYVGGSGEQYF
TRBJ1-1,TRBD1,-,TRBV10-3,TGTGCCATCAGTGAGTCAGACAGGGGGCGCCCGTCCGGAGCTTTCTTT,CAISESDRGRPSGAFF